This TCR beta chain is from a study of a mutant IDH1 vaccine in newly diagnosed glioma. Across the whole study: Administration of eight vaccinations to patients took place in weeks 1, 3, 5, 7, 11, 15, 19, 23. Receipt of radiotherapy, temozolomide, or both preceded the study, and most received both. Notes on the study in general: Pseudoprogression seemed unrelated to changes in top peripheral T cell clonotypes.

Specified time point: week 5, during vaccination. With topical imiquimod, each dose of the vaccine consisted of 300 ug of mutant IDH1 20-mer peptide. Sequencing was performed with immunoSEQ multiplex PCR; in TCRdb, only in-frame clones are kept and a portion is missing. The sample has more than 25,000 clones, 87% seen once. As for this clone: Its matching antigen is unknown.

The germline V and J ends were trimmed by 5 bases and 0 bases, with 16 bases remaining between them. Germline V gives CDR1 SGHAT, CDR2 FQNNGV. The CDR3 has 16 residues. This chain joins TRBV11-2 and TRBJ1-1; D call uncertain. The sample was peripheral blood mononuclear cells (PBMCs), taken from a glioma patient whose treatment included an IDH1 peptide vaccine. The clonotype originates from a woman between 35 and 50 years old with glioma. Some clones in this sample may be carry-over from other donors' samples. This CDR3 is CASSRNRAQMNTEAFF. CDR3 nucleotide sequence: TGTGCCAGCAGCAGAAACCGGGCACAGATGAACACTGAAGCTTTCTTT.